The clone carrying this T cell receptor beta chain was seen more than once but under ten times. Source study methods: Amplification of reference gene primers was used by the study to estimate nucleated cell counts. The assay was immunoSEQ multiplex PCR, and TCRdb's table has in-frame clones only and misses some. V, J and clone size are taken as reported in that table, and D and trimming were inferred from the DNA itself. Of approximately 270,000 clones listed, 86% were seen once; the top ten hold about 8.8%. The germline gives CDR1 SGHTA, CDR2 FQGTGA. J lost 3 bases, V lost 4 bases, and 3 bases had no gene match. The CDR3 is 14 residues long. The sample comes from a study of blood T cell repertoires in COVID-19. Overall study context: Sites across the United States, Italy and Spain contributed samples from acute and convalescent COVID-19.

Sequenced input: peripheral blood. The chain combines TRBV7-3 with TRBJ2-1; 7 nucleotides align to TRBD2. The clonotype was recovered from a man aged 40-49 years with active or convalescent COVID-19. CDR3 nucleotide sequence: TGTGCCAGCAGCTCAAGCGGGAACTACAATGAGCAGTTCTTC. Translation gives CASSSSGNYNEQFF.